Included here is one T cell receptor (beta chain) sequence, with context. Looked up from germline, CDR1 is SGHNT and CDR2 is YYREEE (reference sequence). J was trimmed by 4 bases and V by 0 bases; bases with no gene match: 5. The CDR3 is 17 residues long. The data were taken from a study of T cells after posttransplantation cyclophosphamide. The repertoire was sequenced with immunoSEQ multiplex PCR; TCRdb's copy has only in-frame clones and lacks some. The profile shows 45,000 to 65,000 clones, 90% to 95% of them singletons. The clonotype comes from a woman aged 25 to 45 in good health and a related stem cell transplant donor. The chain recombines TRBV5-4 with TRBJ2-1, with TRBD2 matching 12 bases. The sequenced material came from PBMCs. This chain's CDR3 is CASSLGGTSGPYNEQFF. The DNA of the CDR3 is TGTGCCAGCAGCTTGGGAGGGACTAGCGGGCCTTACAATGAGCAGTTCTTC.